This is a list of T cell receptor beta chains from one sample in a study of CD8+ T cells in alopecia areata. Assay used: immunoSEQ multiplex PCR; TCRdb lists only in-frame clones, some missing. The sample holds roughly 100,000 clones; around three fifths are singletons and the top ten take more than 8%. The source material was CD4+ T cells sorted from blood. The receptors were gathered from a human donor in good health. Each CDR3 is given with its conserved first and last residue. Fields, in order: V gene, J gene, CDR3 protein.

TRBV5-5	TRBJ2-3	CASSLLAQSTDTQYF
TRBV9	TRBJ2-3	CASSVGQGAGDTQYF
TRBV6-1	TRBJ1-3	CASSEGRFLNTIYF
TRBV7-2	TRBJ1-5	CASSLVPSPYSNQPQHF
TRBV4-3	TRBJ2-3	CASSQEYLFASTDTQYF
TRBV29-1	TRBJ1-1	CSVLGGGVGFGEAFF
TRBV6-5	TRBJ2-4	CASSYSGVKNIQYF
TRBV5-6	TRBJ1-2	CASSRAEDYGYTF
TRBV2	TRBJ2-2	CASKGQGPGELFF
TRBV11-2	TRBJ1-4	CASRRMGSLDEKLFF
TRBV29-1	TRBJ1-2	CSVGTGFTSYGYTF
TRBV7-2	TRBJ2-1	CASSLALAGGPYNEQFF
TRBV29-1	TRBJ2-4	CSVQGGSADIQYF
TRBV29-1	TRBJ1-1	CSVTGTVNTEAFF
TRBV9	TRBJ1-5	CASSVGDTNQPQHF
TRBV29-1	TRBJ2-6	CSVRTGENSGANVLTF
TRBV27	TRBJ1-5	CASSLGGQGAYSNQPQHF
TRBV2	TRBJ2-7	CASWASGGASDYEQYF
TRBV4-3	TRBJ2-3	CASSRTGDTQYF
TRBV7-2	TRBJ2-7	CASSFQRGGGYEQYF
TRBV5-1	TRBJ2-7	CASSLGLAGGNTYEQYF
TRBV20-1	TRBJ2-7	CSARGIYEQYF
TRBV7-2	TRBJ2-3	CASSYSLTDTQYF
TRBV2	TRBJ2-3	CARRKLVTDTQYF
TRBV6-5	TRBJ1-2	CASSHGGTGHTYTF
TRBV30	TRBJ2-7	CAWRGRASYEQYF
TRBV29-1	TRBJ1-2	CSVGTGGHGYTF
TRBV28	TRBJ1-3	CATYRGPGNTIYF
TRBV5-1	TRBJ1-1	CASSGTSMNTEAFF
TRBV5-4	TRBJ2-3	CASRTLNTDTQYF
TRBV2	TRBJ2-7	CASSVILSSYEQYF
TRBV7-9	TRBJ1-2	CASSLWTGGDYGYTF
TRBV5-1	TRBJ1-2	CASSLDVASNYGYTF
TRBV7-2	TRBJ2-2	CASSSRGDTGELFF
TRBV11-2	TRBJ2-7	CASSWEGGQREQYF
TRBV30	TRBJ2-3	CAWSVGSTTYTDTQYF
TRBV6-6	TRBJ1-5	CASQQRANQPQHF